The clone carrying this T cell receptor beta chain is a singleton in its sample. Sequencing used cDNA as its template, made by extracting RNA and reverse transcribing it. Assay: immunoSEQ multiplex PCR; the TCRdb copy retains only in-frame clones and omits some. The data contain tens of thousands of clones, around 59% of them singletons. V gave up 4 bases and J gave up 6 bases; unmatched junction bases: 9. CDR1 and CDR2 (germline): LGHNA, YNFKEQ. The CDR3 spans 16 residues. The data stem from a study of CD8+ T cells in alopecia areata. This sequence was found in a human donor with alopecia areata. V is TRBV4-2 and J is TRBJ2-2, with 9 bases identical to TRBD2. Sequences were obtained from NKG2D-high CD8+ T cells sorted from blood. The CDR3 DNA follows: TGTGCCAGCAGCCTCAGTAGCGGGAGAAGGGCCGGGGAGCTGTTTTTT. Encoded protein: CASSLSSGRRAGELFF.